The 16 T cell receptor beta chains below come from one sample, sequenced in a study of CD8+ T cells in alopecia areata. Extracted RNA was reverse transcribed, and the resulting cDNA served as sequencing template. Assay used: immunoSEQ multiplex PCR; TCRdb lists only in-frame clones, some missing. The sample lists roughly 140,000 clones, 45% to 60% seen once, with 15% to 20% in the top ten. The starting material was CD8+ T cells sorted from blood, obtained at week 0. The receptors here all came from a human donor with alopecia areata.

A remark on this clone: This sample includes further DNA sequences coding for the same CDR3. The chain has TRBV7-6 and TRBJ1-5, with 11 bases fitting TRBD1. CDR3 length: 18 amino acids. V trimming: 1 base; J trimming: 0 bases; junction bases outside the gene matches: 5. Germline-derived CDR1 and CDR2 are SGHVS and FNYEAQ. The CDR3 nucleotides are TGTGCCAGCAGCTTAGGGACAGGGGGCCGTTATAGCAATCAGCCCCAGCATTTT. This sequence encodes CASSLGTGGRYSNQPQHF.

This clone was recorded a few times. V is TRBV2 and J is TRBJ2-5; perhaps TRBD2 as D (5 bases). V lost 3 bases and J 5 bases, leaving 10 bases between the germline ends. The germline V gene encodes CDR1 SNHLY and CDR2 FYNNEI. The CDR3 extends over 13 amino acids. The CDR3 loop reads CASSDGIRETQYF. Written as DNA, the CDR3 is TGTGCCAGCAGTGACGGGATCAGGGAGACCCAGTACTTC.

The rearrangement joins TRBV19 to TRBJ1-5; TRBD1 matches at 8 bases. There are 14 residues in the CDR3. After removal of 2 bases from V and 4 bases from J, the junction contained 1 base not matched to a gene. CDR1 is LNHDA, CDR2 SQIVND, per germline (reference sequence). The CDR3 DNA sequence: TGTGCCAGTAGTATACGGGACAGGAATCAGCCCCAGCATTTT. Translating it yields CASSIRDRNQPQHF.

The chain uses TRBV7-7 and TRBJ2-3; perhaps TRBD2 as D (6 bases). With 5 bases removed from V and 4 bases from J, the gap between germline ends came to 10 bases. The CDR3 is 13 residues long. The germline V gene has CDR1 SSHAT and CDR2 FNYEAQ (reference sequence). In DNA form, the CDR3 reads TGTGCCAGCAGCCGATTAGCGGCAGATACGCAGTATTTT. This gives the protein CASSRLAADTQYF.

This clone was detected a few times. The chain has TRBV29-1 and TRBJ1-2; 7 bases are shared with TRBD1. The length of the CDR3 is 13 residues. With 0 bases clipped from V and 2 bases from J, the junction kept 0 bases outside the gene matches. Germline V gives CDR1 SQVTM, CDR2 ANQGSEA. In DNA form, the CDR3 reads TGCAGCGTTGAAGACAGGGGGAACTATGGCTACACCTTC. Residues: CSVEDRGNYGYTF.

The rearrangement uses TRBV6-1 and TRBJ1-5, with unresolved D. From germline, CDR1 is MNHNS and CDR2 SASEGT. Trimming removed 4 bases from V and 2 bases from J, with 12 bases in between. The CDR3 length is 15 residues. CDR3 coding DNA: TGTGCCAGCAGTGTGGCGGGAAGGGGCAATCAGCCCCAGCATTTT. Amino acids: CASSVAGRGNQPQHF.

J is TRBJ2-7 and V is TRBV11-2; D is ambiguous. The CDR3 length is 12 residues. V was cut by 4 bases and J by 3 bases, with 7 bases left in between. Germline CDR1 SGHAT, CDR2 FQNNGV. CDR3: CASSSVDYEQYF. The DNA for the CDR3 is TGTGCCAGCAGCTCCGTAGACTACGAGCAGTACTTC.

This sequence joins TRBV4-3 and TRBJ2-2; 7 positions agree with TRBD1. The V and J ends lost 4 bases and 6 bases, in that order; junction bases with no gene match: 11. The length of the CDR3 is 16 residues. Germline V gene sequence: CDR1 LGHNA, CDR2 YSLEER. Here the CDR3 reads CASSPGVGQSAGELFF. CDR3 DNA sequence: TGCGCCAGCAGCCCCGGGGTGGGACAGTCCGCCGGGGAGCTGTTTTTT.

Many counts were recorded for this clone. J is TRBJ2-1 and V is TRBV10-1, with a possible D match to TRBD2 (5 bases). The germline gives CDR1 WNHNN, CDR2 SYGVQD (reference sequence). The CDR3 sequence is 14 residues long. Trimming stripped 2 bases from V and 8 bases from J, with 13 bases between. The CDR3: CASSERERWDEQFF. The CDR3 DNA follows: TGCGCCAGCAGTGAGAGGGAGCGGTGGGATGAGCAGTTCTTC.

This sequence joins TRBV4-1 and TRBJ1-5; D is undetermined. Trimming pared 1 base from V and 3 bases from J, leaving 7 bases between. Germline CDR1 is MGHRA and CDR2 is YSYEKL. The CDR3 is 14 residues long. CDR3 region: CASSQASNNQPQHF. In DNA form, the CDR3 reads TGCGCCAGCAGCCAAGCCTCGAACAATCAGCCCCAGCATTTT.

The chain joins TRBV7-2 to TRBJ2-7, with 7 positions matching TRBD1. Germline V CDR1 and CDR2: SGHTA, FQGNSA. The J segment lost 5 bases and the V segment lost 5 bases, leaving 9 bases of the junction unmatched. This CDR3 is built from 14 residues. CDR3 sequence: CASSARQGINEQYF. DNA of the CDR3: TGTGCCAGCAGCGCAAGACAGGGAATCAACGAGCAGTACTTC.

This chain joins TRBV29-1 and TRBJ2-4, with 8 bases fitting TRBD1. The CDR3 runs 15 residues. The germline gives CDR1 SQVTM, CDR2 ANQGSEA. With 7 bases clipped from V and 2 bases from J, the junction kept 10 bases outside the gene matches. The DNA for the CDR3 is TGCAGCGCCTTAGGACAGGGTTATTCCAAAAACATTCAGTACTTC. It specifies CSALGQGYSKNIQYF.

The chain carries TRBV20-1 and TRBJ2-1; D gene ambiguous. The CDR3 loop spans 11 amino acids. Germline lookup yields CDR1 DFQATT and CDR2 SNEGSKA (reference sequence). The germline V and J ends were trimmed by 3 bases and 9 bases, with 9 bases remaining between them. CDR3 amino acids: CSASGSIEQFF. CDR3 sequence (DNA): TGCAGTGCTAGTGGTTCGATTGAGCAGTTCTTC.

This chain links TRBV6-5 with TRBJ2-3, with 8 bases fitting TRBD2. Trimming at V came to 4 bases and at J to 3 bases, leaving 0 bases not matched to a gene. CDR3 length: 13 residues. The germline V gene has CDR1 MNHEY and CDR2 SVGAGI. CDR3 residues: CASSLAGTDTQYF. CDR3 bases: TGTGCCAGCAGTTTAGCGGGGACAGATACGCAGTATTTT.

This sequence joins TRBV2 and TRBJ2-7, with TRBD2 identical over 7 bases. Trimming took 5 bases from V and 3 from J; bases not matched to a gene: 4. From germline, CDR1 is SNHLY and CDR2 FYNNEI. This CDR3 is 13 amino acids long. This chain's CDR3 is CASSTSVNYEQYF. The DNA of the CDR3 is TGTGCCAGCAGTACTAGCGTTAACTACGAGCAGTACTTC.

V gene TRBV29-1 combines with J gene TRBJ1-2, with TRBD1 as a possible D gene (5 bases). The V end lost 3 bases, the J end lost 1 base, and 15 bases lay between the germline ends. CDR1 SQVTM and CDR2 ANQGSEA come from the germline V gene. This CDR3 is 15 amino acids long. In DNA form, the CDR3 reads TGCAGCGTTGAGGGGGTACCTGTTAGTAACTATGGCTACACCTTC. Residues: CSVEGVPVSNYGYTF. Filled out from reference TRBV29-1 and TRBJ1-2, the complete variable domain reads SAVISQKPSRDICQRGTSLTIQCQVDSQVTMMFWYRQQPGQSLTLIATANQGSEATYESGFVIDKFPISRPNLTFSTLTVSNMSPEDSSIYLCSVEGVPVSNYGYTFGSGTRLTVV.